Given below is one T cell receptor (beta chain) in context. Its antigen is not known. This sample was included in a study of early stage breast cancer tumors. Study-wide context: Each sample averaged roughly 9.6-fold read coverage.

The junction had 7 bases not matched to a gene; V was cut back by 3 bases and J by 10 bases. The CDR3 covers 13 residues. Germline loops: CDR1 SEHNR, CDR2 FQNEAQ (reference sequence). Each sample had two DNA replicates, about 0.47 ug blood or roughly 1.4 ug tissue. Profiling relied on immunoSEQ multiplex PCR, and the TCRdb table lists in-frame clones only, not all of them. Of about 72,000 clones in the sample, around 80% were seen once. Study-wide findings and caveats: Commonly generated sequences made up most enriched TCRB sequences shared between patients.

The sequenced sample consisted of blood. The sequence came from a person aged 55 to 75 with breast cancer. The chain recombines TRBV7-9 with TRBJ2-3; 7 bases fit TRBD1. DNA for the CDR3: TGTGCCAGCAGCTTGTCTAACAGGGGAGCGCAGTATTTT. This sequence encodes CASSLSNRGAQYF.